This is a list of T cell receptor beta chains from one sample in a study of cytomegalovirus exposure and HLA in healthy donors. The data were produced by immunoSEQ multiplex PCR, yet TCRdb's version contains in-frame clones alone and is incomplete. The repertoire holds 35,000 to 45,000 clones, with 63% as singletons. Sequenced input: PBMCs. These receptors all stem from a man aged 60 to 75 in good health and CMV-seropositive. The CDR3 runs from the conserved cysteine through the conserved F or W. The order of the fields is J gene, V gene, clone size, CDR3 length, D gene, CDR3 protein, CDR3 DNA. The D gene is left open where the match is weak. The size entry is marked missing in some rows and otherwise reads once, few, many or a size class.

J: TRBJ2-2
V: TRBV19
size: NA
length: 16
D: TRBD2
CDR3: CASSPRTSGNTGELFF
DNA: TGTGCCAGTAGTCCCCGGACTAGCGGAAACACCGGGGAGCTGTTTTTT

J: TRBJ2-1
V: TRBV29-1
size: few
length: 15
D: NA
CDR3: CSVEDPKLRGNEQFF
DNA: TGCAGCGTTGAAGATCCGAAGCTCCGGGGCAATGAGCAGTTCTTC

J: TRBJ1-3
V: TRBV4-1
size: NA
length: 17
D: TRBD1
CDR3: CASSQGRWDSSGNTIYF
DNA: TGCGCCAGCAGCCAGGGGAGATGGGACAGCTCTGGAAACACCATATATTTT

J: TRBJ2-3
V: TRBV5-8
size: NA
length: 15
D: NA
CDR3: CASRWSGSGTDTQYF
DNA: TGTGCCAGCAGATGGTCGGGGAGTGGCACAGATACGCAGTATTTT

J: TRBJ2-7
V: TRBV15
size: few
length: 15
D: TRBD2
CDR3: CATSRGLAGLGEQYF
DNA: TGTGCCACCAGCAGAGGGCTAGCGGGATTGGGTGAGCAGTACTTC

J: TRBJ2-1
V: TRBV7-3
size: NA
length: 14
D: NA
CDR3: CASSLTNQINEQFF
DNA: TGTGCCAGCAGCTTAACGAACCAGATCAATGAGCAGTTCTTC

J: TRBJ2-7
V: TRBV28
size: NA
length: 11
D: NA
CDR3: CASSPGYEQYF
DNA: TGTGCCAGCAGCCCGGGATACGAGCAGTACTTC

J: TRBJ1-1
V: TRBV30
size: NA
length: 13
D: NA
CDR3: CAWSFRVLTEAFF
DNA: TGTGCCTGGAGTTTCCGGGTATTAACTGAAGCTTTCTTT

J: TRBJ2-1
V: TRBV2
size: NA
length: 15
D: TRBD2
CDR3: CASGETSYSYNEQFF
DNA: TGTGCCAGCGGGGAGACTAGCTATTCCTACAATGAGCAGTTCTTC

J: TRBJ1-2
V: TRBV5-4
size: NA
length: 12
D: NA
CDR3: CASSFDSNGYTF
DNA: TGTGCCAGCAGCTTCGACAGTAATGGCTACACCTTC

J: TRBJ2-1
V: TRBV11-2
size: NA
length: 18
D: TRBD2
CDR3: CASSLDWLAGGPPTEQFF
DNA: TGTGCCAGCAGCTTAGATTGGCTAGCGGGAGGGCCACCAACTGAGCAGTTCTTC

J: TRBJ1-2
V: TRBV27
size: NA
length: 13
D: NA
CDR3: CASSLTRSYGYTF
DNA: TGTGCCAGCAGTCTAACTCGAAGCTATGGCTACACCTTC

J: TRBJ2-4
V: TRBV7-2
size: NA
length: 13
D: NA
CDR3: CASSLGQFSIQYF
DNA: TGTGCCAGCAGCTTAGGACAGTTTAGCATTCAGTACTTC

J: TRBJ2-3
V: TRBV7-9
size: NA
length: 11
D: NA
CDR3: CASSSGGTQYF
DNA: TGTGCCAGCAGCTCCGGGGGTACGCAGTATTTT

J: TRBJ2-3
V: TRBV29-1
size: once
length: 16
D: TRBD1
CDR3: CSVEDLDRGRADTQYF
DNA: TGCAGCGTTGAAGATTTGGACAGGGGGCGGGCAGATACGCAGTATTTT

J: TRBJ2-1
V: TRBV7-2
size: NA
length: 14
D: NA
CDR3: CASSLSQRDYEQFF
DNA: TGTGCCAGCAGCTTATCCCAACGGGACTATGAGCAGTTCTTC

J: TRBJ2-7
V: TRBV28
size: NA
length: 11
D: NA
CDR3: CACGPPYEQYF
DNA: TGTGCCTGCGGCCCCCCCTACGAGCAGTACTTC

J: TRBJ1-1
V: TRBV19
size: once
length: 13
D: NA
CDR3: CASHEGLFGEAFF
DNA: TGTGCCAGTCATGAGGGCTTATTTGGTGAAGCTTTCTTT

J: TRBJ1-5
V: TRBV27
size: NA
length: 16
D: TRBD1
CDR3: CASSLRGTASNQPQHF
DNA: TGTGCCAGCAGTTTAAGGGGGACAGCTAGCAATCAGCCCCAGCATTTT

J: TRBJ1-3
V: TRBV7-9
size: NA
length: 16
D: TRBD1
CDR3: CASSTTGSYAGNTIYF
DNA: TGTGCCAGCAGCACGACAGGGAGCTACGCTGGAAACACCATATATTTT

J: TRBJ2-7
V: TRBV18
size: NA
length: 16
D: TRBD1
CDR3: CASSPRTGDLSYEQYF
DNA: TGTGCCAGCTCACCTCGGACAGGGGACCTCTCCTACGAGCAGTACTTC

J: TRBJ1-2
V: TRBV7-2
size: NA
length: 15
D: NA
CDR3: CASSSTSGTFDGYTF
DNA: TGTGCCAGCAGCTCCACCTCGGGGACATTTGATGGCTACACCTTC

J: TRBJ2-3
V: TRBV7-9
size: NA
length: 15
D: TRBD2
CDR3: CASSSWTRSTDTQYF
DNA: TGTGCCAGCAGCTCCTGGACTAGATCCACAGATACGCAGTATTTT

J: TRBJ2-5
V: TRBV27
size: NA
length: 13
D: TRBD1
CDR3: CASSFYRGETQYF
DNA: TGTGCCAGCAGTTTCTACAGGGGTGAGACCCAGTACTTC

J: TRBJ1-1
V: TRBV6-4
size: once
length: 13
D: TRBD1
CDR3: CASTDTGGPEAFF
DNA: TGTGCCAGCACGGATACAGGGGGGCCTGAAGCTTTCTTT

J: TRBJ1-2
V: TRBV29-1
size: NA
length: 12
D: NA
CDR3: CSAQQGAYGYTF
DNA: TGCAGCGCTCAACAGGGCGCCTATGGCTACACCTTC

J: TRBJ2-7
V: TRBV7-8
size: NA
length: 15
D: NA
CDR3: CASSLESSRSYEQYF
DNA: TGTGCCAGCAGCTTAGAGTCCTCGAGAAGCTACGAGCAGTACTTC

J: TRBJ2-5
V: TRBV28
size: NA
length: 13
D: NA
CDR3: CASRQTAQETQYF
DNA: TGTGCCAGCAGGCAGACAGCCCAAGAGACCCAGTACTTC

J: TRBJ1-5
V: TRBV9
size: once
length: 14
D: NA
CDR3: CASSLGGGYQPQHF
DNA: TGTGCCAGCAGCCTGGGGGGAGGGTATCAGCCCCAGCATTTT

J: TRBJ2-1
V: TRBV7-2
size: NA
length: 15
D: TRBD1
CDR3: CASRKGGGSYNEQFF
DNA: TGTGCCAGCAGAAAAGGGGGCGGCTCCTACAATGAGCAGTTCTTC

J: TRBJ2-3
V: TRBV7-9
size: few
length: 16
D: TRBD2
CDR3: CASSLTGTSGTDTQYF
DNA: TGTGCCAGCAGCTTAACCGGGACTAGCGGCACAGATACGCAGTATTTT

J: TRBJ2-5
V: TRBV5-4
size: few
length: 16
D: TRBD1
CDR3: CASSLEEQGARETQYF
DNA: TGTGCCAGCAGCTTGGAAGAACAGGGGGCGCGGGAGACCCAGTACTTC

J: TRBJ2-7
V: TRBV27
size: NA
length: 14
D: NA
CDR3: CASKRGDSLYEQYF
DNA: TGTGCCAGCAAGAGGGGGGACAGCCTTTACGAGCAGTACTTC

J: TRBJ1-2
V: TRBV27
size: NA
length: 15
D: TRBD1
CDR3: CASRPVRGQGYGYTF
DNA: TGTGCCAGCAGACCGGTCAGAGGACAGGGATATGGCTACACCTTC

J: TRBJ2-7
V: TRBV11-2
size: few
length: 15
D: TRBD1
CDR3: CASSDRRRGRYEQYF
DNA: TGTGCCAGCAGCGACCGTCGCAGGGGGCGTTACGAGCAGTACTTC

J: TRBJ2-7
V: TRBV7-2
size: once
length: 15
D: TRBD2
CDR3: CASSLDSGLAGEQYF
DNA: TGTGCCAGCAGCTTAGATTCGGGACTAGCGGGCGAGCAGTACTTC

J: TRBJ2-1
V: TRBV6-5
size: once
length: 16
D: TRBD2
CDR3: CASSYPVAGKYNEQFF
DNA: TGTGCCAGCAGTTACCCGGTAGCGGGGAAATACAATGAGCAGTTCTTC

J: TRBJ2-2
V: TRBV27
size: few
length: 15
D: TRBD2
CDR3: CASSSSGIDTGELFF
DNA: TGTGCCAGCAGTTCTAGCGGGATAGACACCGGGGAGCTGTTTTTT

J: TRBJ2-3
V: TRBV5-8
size: few
length: 12
D: NA
CDR3: CASSLQGDTQYF
DNA: TGTGCCAGCAGCTTACAGGGAGATACGCAGTATTTT

J: TRBJ2-3
V: TRBV5-1
size: few
length: 15
D: TRBD2
CDR3: CASSRLAGDSDTQYF
DNA: TGCGCCAGCAGCCGGCTAGCGGGAGATTCAGATACGCAGTATTTT

J: TRBJ1-5
V: TRBV30
size: NA
length: 13
D: TRBD1
CDR3: CAWRNRGDQPQHF
DNA: TGTGCCTGGAGAAACAGGGGAGATCAGCCCCAGCATTTT

J: TRBJ2-1
V: TRBV5-1
size: NA
length: 16
D: TRBD2
CDR3: CASSLQAGASYNEQFF
DNA: TGCGCCAGCAGCTTGCAGGCGGGAGCCTCCTACAATGAGCAGTTCTTC

J: TRBJ1-2
V: TRBV5-1
size: few
length: 16
D: NA
CDR3: CASSLSQNGGIYGYTF
DNA: TGCGCCAGCAGCTTGTCTCAAAATGGGGGCATCTATGGCTACACCTTC

J: TRBJ1-2
V: TRBV7-2
size: NA
length: 13
D: TRBD1
CDR3: CASSVGQGGQVTF
DNA: TGTGCCAGCAGCGTCGGACAGGGGGGGCAAGTAACCTTC

J: TRBJ2-2
V: TRBV15
size: few
length: 15
D: NA
CDR3: CATSGAGLATGELFF
DNA: TGTGCCACCAGCGGTGCAGGGTTGGCCACCGGGGAGCTGTTTTTT

J: TRBJ1-1
V: TRBV11-2
size: NA
length: 15
D: NA
CDR3: CASSLWGQGNTEAFF
DNA: TGTGCCAGCAGCTTATGGGGCCAGGGTAACACTGAAGCTTTCTTT

J: TRBJ2-7
V: TRBV7-9
size: NA
length: 16
D: TRBD2
CDR3: CASSLVGLAGYYEQYF
DNA: TGTGCCAGCAGCTTAGTGGGTCTAGCGGGATACTACGAGCAGTACTTC

J: TRBJ2-7
V: TRBV9
size: NA
length: 14
D: TRBD1
CDR3: CASSATGDDYEQYF
DNA: TGTGCCAGCAGCGCCACAGGGGACGACTACGAGCAGTACTTC

J: TRBJ1-2
V: TRBV5-5
size: NA
length: 13
D: NA
CDR3: CASSLQGRYGYTF
DNA: TGTGCCAGCAGCCTTCAGGGGCGCTATGGCTACACCTTC

J: TRBJ1-1
V: TRBV6-5
size: NA
length: 13
D: NA
CDR3: CASSYRGGTEAFF
DNA: TGTGCCAGCAGTTACCGTGGGGGGACTGAAGCTTTCTTT

J: TRBJ2-1
V: TRBV7-2
size: NA
length: 15
D: NA
CDR3: CASTLGLASYNEQFF
DNA: TGTGCCAGCACCTTAGGCCTAGCCTCCTACAATGAGCAGTTCTTC

J: TRBJ2-1
V: TRBV7-2
size: NA
length: 12
D: NA
CDR3: CASSLGGGEQFF
DNA: TGTGCCAGCAGCCTGGGGGGTGGGGAGCAGTTCTTC

J: TRBJ2-7
V: TRBV19
size: NA
length: 15
D: NA
CDR3: CASSIGLGNKYEQYF
DNA: TGTGCCAGTAGTATTGGCCTCGGGAATAAATACGAGCAGTACTTC

J: TRBJ2-1
V: TRBV21-1
size: NA
length: 17
D: NA
CDR3: CASSKSPLENIDNEQFF
DNA: TGTGCCAGCAGCAAAAGCCCACTAGAAAATATCGACAATGAGCAGTTCTTC

J: TRBJ1-2
V: TRBV7-9
size: NA
length: 14
D: NA
CDR3: CASSLSIEGNGYTF
DNA: TGTGCCAGCAGCTTATCGATCGAGGGTAATGGCTACACCTTC